The T cell receptor (beta chain) under discussion was sequenced for a study of a mutant IDH1 vaccine in newly diagnosed glioma. As for the study in general: Sex distribution of treated patients was about 62% male and 37.5% female; mean age was 40.4 years. It was radiotherapy, temozolomide, or both that patients received previously, with most receiving both.

Indicated time point: baseline, week 1 (first vaccination visit). The treatment denotes: pre-vaccination baseline after standard-of-care therapy. The astrocytomas were IDH1-mutant, ATRX-negative, and WHO grade 3 or 4. A remark on this clone: The antigen remains unidentified.

The CDR3 sequence is 17 residues long. The germline CDR1 and CDR2 sequences are SGHNT and YYREEE (reference sequence). Unmatched junction bases numbered 3, after V lost 0 bases and J lost 0 bases. Study-wide findings and caveats: Most patients, 90% to 95%, showed vaccine-induced immune responses.

Assay used: immunoSEQ multiplex PCR; TCRdb lists only in-frame clones, some missing. This table holds tens of thousands of clones, 79% found once. The chain recombines TRBV5-4 with TRBJ2-2; 9 bases align to TRBD2. The TCR originated in a man aged 50-60 years with glioma. The sequences come from PBMCs, collected from a glioma patient treated with radiotherapy, temozolomide or both. Here the CDR3 reads CASSLGRGGANTGELFF. CDR3 DNA sequence: TGTGCCAGCAGCTTGGGGCGGGGGGGCGCGAACACCGGGGAGCTGTTTTTT. Together with reference TRBV5-4 and TRBJ2-2, the CDR3 gives the full variable domain: ETGVTQSPTHLIKTRGQQVTLRCSSQSGHNTVSWYQQALGQGPQFIFQYYREEENGRGNFPPRFSGLQFPNYSSELNVNALELDDSALYLCASSLGRGGANTGELFFGEGSRLTVL.